This is a list of T cell receptor beta chains from one sample in a study of blood T cell repertoires in COVID-19. The assay was immunoSEQ multiplex PCR, and TCRdb's table has in-frame clones only and misses some. Of about 80,000 clones listed, 82% are singletons. The sample was peripheral blood. The receptors shown here come from a woman in her 70s with acute or convalescent COVID-19. Each CDR3 is given with its conserved first and last residue. D genes are given only for firm matches. Clone size is shown for a subset of rows, as once, few, many or a class of expanded clone.

>TRBJ2-7|-|TRBV12-3/TRBV12-4|TRBD1
TGTGCCAGCAGCCGACAGGGTCCCTACGAGCAGTACTTC
CASSRQGPYEQYF
>TRBJ1-4|-|TRBV9|TRBD1
TGTGCCAGCAGCGCCCTAACAGGGGTGGATGAAAAACTGTTTTTT
CASSALTGVDEKLFF
>TRBJ2-2|-|TRBV10-1|TRBD2
TGCGCCACCGGGACTAGCGGGGCTCTGAACACCGGGGAGCTGTTTTTT
CATGTSGALNTGELFF
>TRBJ1-5|-|TRBV6-4|-
TGTGCCAGCAGTCAGCGTTGGGGGGGCTCTAGCAATCAGCCCCAGCATTTT
CASSQRWGGSSNQPQHF
>TRBJ1-6|-|TRBV14|-
TGTGCCAGCAGCCAGGGGCGACAGGTCGCAAATTCACCCCTCCACTTT
CASSQGRQVANSPLHF
>TRBJ2-3|-|TRBV6-4|-
TGTGCCAGCAGTGAAGGGGTAGGTGCCCCACAAGATACGCAGTATTTT
CASSEGVGAPQDTQYF
>TRBJ1-2|-|TRBV6-5|TRBD1
TGTGCCAGCAGCCCGACAGGGGGCTTTTATGGCTACACCTTC
CASSPTGGFYGYTF
>TRBJ1-6|few|TRBV9|TRBD1
TGTGCCAGCAGCGTACCTACAACAGGGGGCCTTTCACCCCTCCACTTT
CASSVPTTGGLSPLHF
>TRBJ1-1|-|TRBV19|-
TGTGCCAGTAGAGAGGACACGGAGACTGAAGCTTTCTTT
CASREDTETEAFF
>TRBJ1-3|-|TRBV12-3/TRBV12-4|-
TGTGCCAGCAGCAGGGAAAATCGGAACACCATATATTTT
CASSRENRNTIYF
>TRBJ1-5|-|TRBV5-8|-
TGTGCCAGCAGCGGGGGCCGGCTCCCGGGTCAGCCCCAGCATTTT
CASSGGRLPGQPQHF
>TRBJ2-7|-|TRBV3-1/TRBV3-2|TRBD2
TGTGCCAGCAGCCAAGGGCCGACTAGCCTTCACGAGCAGTACTTC
CASSQGPTSLHEQYF
>TRBJ2-3|-|TRBV7-6|TRBD2
TGTGCCAGCAGCTTAGCGCCGGGGCGGGAGTTCACAGATACGCAGTATTTT
CASSLAPGREFTDTQYF
>TRBJ2-2|-|TRBV7-3|-
TGTGCCAGCAGCTTTAGCGACACCGGGGAGCTGTTTTTT
CASSFSDTGELFF